This T cell receptor beta chain was captured in a study of cytomegalovirus exposure and HLA in healthy donors. Study-wide context: An earlier analysis found fewer than 120 million unique TCR beta sequences from about 190 million T cells.

It was with 60 Vbeta and 13 Jbeta primers that the PCR ran. This table comes from immunoSEQ multiplex PCR, and its TCRdb copy is limited to in-frame clones, with some not included. The ten most abundant clones cover approximately 0.74% of a sample with 200,000 or so clones. With 2 bases clipped from V and 4 bases from J, the junction kept 4 bases outside the gene matches. CDR1 ENHRY and CDR2 SYGVKD come from the germline V gene. This CDR3 spans 15 amino acids. The TCR comes from a boy aged 5 to 17 in good health and CMV-seronegative. The chain employs TRBV10-3 and TRBJ2-7; 11 bases match TRBD1. The specimen sequenced was PBMCs. The CDR3 loop reads CAISERTGGGYEQYF. The CDR3 nucleotides are TGTGCCATCAGTGAGAGGACAGGGGGCGGGTACGAGCAGTACTTC.